The 8 T cell receptor beta chains below were found in one sample sequenced in a study of OX40 agonist ivuxolimab in advanced cancers. The method was immunoSEQ multiplex PCR; TCRdb's version includes in-frame clones alone and lacks a portion of them. The table includes 50,000 to 70,000 clones, 65% to 85% detected once. The sample was CD4+ or CD8+ T cells sorted from blood, taken in a trial of the OX40 agonist ivuxolimab. The receptors here all came from an adult with an advanced solid tumor such as melanoma, head and neck, liver or kidney cancer.

Turning to this clone: This CDR3 is also generated by other DNA sequences in the sample. V is TRBV11-2 and J is TRBJ1-2; 8 bases map to TRBD1. CDR3 length: 13 residues. After removal of 5 bases from V and 4 bases from J, the junction contained 3 bases not matched to a gene. CDR1 and CDR2 (germline): SGHAT, FQNNGV. CDR3 in amino acids: CASSLDRVYGYTF. The CDR3 DNA reads as TGTGCCAGCAGCCTGGACAGGGTCTATGGCTACACCTTC.

The CDR3 region is CASSPSAGSLVSHEQYF. The CDR3 DNA reads TGTGCCAGCAGCCCGAGCGCGGGGTCCCTGGTTTCCCACGAGCAGTACTTC. The gene calls are TRBV5-4 and TRBJ2-7, with D possibly being TRBD2 (6 bases). The V gene lost 4 bases and the J gene lost 5 bases, with 25 bases spanning the gap. The CDR3 length is 17 residues. Per germline, CDR1 SGHNT and CDR2 YYREEE (reference sequence).

This clone appeared a few times. This chain connects TRBV30 to TRBJ1-1, with D tentatively TRBD1 (6 bases). CDR1 and CDR2 (germline): GTSNPN, SVGIG (reference sequence). V shed 3 bases and J shed 1 base, with 18 bases lying between them. This CDR3 spans 16 amino acids. CDR3: CAWSQYLRTANTEAFF. The CDR3 DNA sequence: TGTGCCTGGAGCCAGTATTTGAGGACAGCGAACACTGAAGCTTTCTTT.

V and J are TRBV5-1 and TRBJ2-7, with TRBD1 as a possible D gene (5 bases). From germline, CDR1 is SGHRS and CDR2 YFSETQ. This CDR3 comprises 13 residues. V lost 3 bases, J lost 6 bases, and 13 bases lay in between. DNA of the CDR3: TGCGCCAGCAGCTCCTTAGGAACAGGCGAGCAGTACTTC. It yields the protein CASSSLGTGEQYF.

This chain joins TRBV2 and TRBJ1-1; a weak D match, TRBD1 (6 bases). This CDR3 contains 13 residues. Germline V CDR1 and CDR2: SNHLY, FYNNEI. V was trimmed by 9 bases and J by 5 bases, leaving 16 bases between them. The DNA for the CDR3 is TGTGCCAGTATGGGGGGCTTAAGGACTGAAGCTTTCTTT. Its protein product is CASMGGLRTEAFF.

The chain carries TRBV29-1 and TRBJ1-2, with D perhaps matching TRBD1 (6 bases). Trimming took 4 bases from V and 10 from J, leaving 19 bases between them. The CDR3 consists of 13 residues. Germline V gene sequence: CDR1 SQVTM, CDR2 ANQGSEA. CDR3 sequence reads: CSVAVPGQGAYTF. The DNA for the CDR3 is TGCAGCGTTGCGGTCCCGGGACAAGGCGCCTACACCTTC.

The chain recombines TRBV11-2 with TRBJ2-3; 10 nucleotides match TRBD1. With 5 bases clipped from V and 2 bases from J, the junction kept 7 bases outside the gene matches. This CDR3 contains 16 residues. Germline CDR1 reads SGHAT; CDR2 reads FQNNGV. CDR3 in amino acids: CASSPKTGGFTDTQYF. For the CDR3, the DNA is TGTGCCAGCAGCCCTAAGACAGGGGGCTTCACAGATACGCAGTATTTT.

This chain uses TRBV7-6 with TRBJ2-6; no definite D call. The CDR3 is made up of 14 amino acids. Trimming took 5 bases from V and 3 from J, leaving 8 bases between them. CDR1 and CDR2 from the germline V gene are SGHVS and FNYEAQ. The CDR3 region has the DNA TGTGCCAGCAGCCCCTGGAGTGGGGCCAACGTCCTGACTTTC. Translation: CASSPWSGANVLTF.